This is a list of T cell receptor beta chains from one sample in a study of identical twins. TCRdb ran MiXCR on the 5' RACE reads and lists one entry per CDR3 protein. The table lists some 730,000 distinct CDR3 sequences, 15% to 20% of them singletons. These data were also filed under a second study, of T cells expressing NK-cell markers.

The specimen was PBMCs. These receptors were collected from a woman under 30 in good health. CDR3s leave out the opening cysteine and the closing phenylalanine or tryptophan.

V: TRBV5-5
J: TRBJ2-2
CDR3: ARGLGDTGELF

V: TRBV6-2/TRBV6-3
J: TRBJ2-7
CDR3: ASSLGLASAGEQY

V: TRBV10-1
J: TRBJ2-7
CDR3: ASSDGQDPPTQY

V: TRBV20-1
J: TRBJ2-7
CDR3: SARDPGGGGYEQY

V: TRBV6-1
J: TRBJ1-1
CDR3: ASSEIGGGTEAF

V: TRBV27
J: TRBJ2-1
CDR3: ASKERSGIGAGEQF

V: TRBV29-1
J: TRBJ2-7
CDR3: SVGRGVYEQY

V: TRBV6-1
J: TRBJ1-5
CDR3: ASTPRAGWPQH

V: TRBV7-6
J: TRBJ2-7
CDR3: ASSLRPSGNEQY

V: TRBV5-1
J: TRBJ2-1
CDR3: ASSLSTAYNEQF